The 26 T cell receptor beta chains below were found in one sample sequenced in a study of regulatory T cells in long-lasting Graves disease. Arm-PCR with iRepertoire HTBI primers amplified the CDR3 regions for these TCR beta libraries. TCRdb reprocessed the multiplex PCR reads via MiXCR and lists one record per CDR3 protein. The table shows around 420,000 distinct CDR3 sequences, with about 15% occurring only once. The time point is: newly diagnosed GD, antithyroid drugs for less than 3 months. Generation of the TCR library employed RNA extracted from PBMCs. These same data were also listed under a study on T cells in Graves' hyperthyroidism and ophthalmopathy.

Sequencing was performed on peripheral blood mononuclear cells (PBMCs), taken at new diagnosis, from a patient treated with antithyroid drugs. The source of these receptors is a woman aged 40 to 55 with Graves disease.

The J gene is TRBJ1-2, the V gene TRBV4-1, with D unresolved. The V gene lost 5 bases and the J gene lost 6 bases, with 7 bases spanning the gap. Germline CDR1 and CDR2: MGHRA and YSYEKL. The CDR3 sequence is 11 residues long. Here the CDR3 DNA reads TGCGCCAGCAGCGGGAGGGATGGCTACACCTTC. This encodes CASSGRDGYTF.

This clonotype showed up just a few times. The chain combines TRBV5-1 with TRBJ1-1; D uncertain. Germline V lookup: CDR1 SGHRS, CDR2 YFSETQ. The CDR3 has 15 residues. Trimming cost V 4 bases and J 4 bases, with 17 bases left between them. DNA for the CDR3: TGCGCCAGCAGCAAGGACCCCTCGGGAGGCACTGAAGCTTTCTTT. Amino acid sequence: CASSKDPSGGTEAFF.

This clonotype was picked up a small number of times. This rearrangement joins TRBV30 to TRBJ2-6; D unresolved. Germline assignment: CDR1 GTSNPN and CDR2 SVGIG (reference sequence). The CDR3 sequence is 13 residues long. CDR3 in amino acids: CASARSGANVLTF. DNA of the CDR3: TGTGCTTCCGCACGCTCTGGGGCCAACGTCCTGACTTTC.

This clonotype was recorded at least ten times. The rearrangement uses TRBV12-5 and TRBJ2-2; D is ambiguous. This CDR3 region has 16 residues. V dropped 0 bases and J dropped 0 bases, with 8 bases sitting between them. Germline loops: CDR1 LGHNT, CDR2 FRNRAP. The CDR3 nucleotides read TGTGCTAGTGGTTTGGTATCCGGCGCGAACACCGGGGAGCTGTTTTTT. This translates into CASGLVSGANTGELFF.

This clonotype was counted at least ten times. The chain joins TRBV18 to TRBJ1-2; D may be TRBD1 (5 bases). Looked up from germline, CDR1 is KGHSH and CDR2 is LQKENI. The CDR3 has 13 amino acids. The ends were cut back, 2 bases at V and 8 bases at J, with 12 bases in the middle. The CDR3 spells CASSPNRWEGYTF. Written as DNA, the CDR3 is TGTGCCAGCTCACCAAACAGGTGGGAAGGCTACACCTTC.

This clonotype was recorded many times. The J gene is TRBJ1-1, the V gene TRBV6-1; D uncertain. V was clipped by 4 bases and J by 10 bases, with 7 bases between them. This CDR3 has 10 amino acids. Germline V gene lookup returns CDR1 MNHNS and CDR2 SASEGT. The CDR3 DNA follows: TGTGCCAGCAGTGTACCCGGAGCTTTCTTT. Translated: CASSVPGAFF.

This clonotype has at least ten counts. The chain recombines TRBV5-1 with TRBJ2-1, with a weak D call TRBD2 (6 bases). The CDR3 has 16 amino acids. Germline assignment: CDR1 SGHRS and CDR2 YFSETQ. The V gene lost 3 bases and the J gene lost 0 bases, with 13 bases spanning the gap. The CDR3 region is CASSYGTRSSYNEQFF. CDR3 nucleotide sequence: TGCGCCAGCAGCTACGGGACTCGGAGCTCCTACAATGAGCAGTTCTTC.

As regards this clonotype: A much larger clone lies one base from this, so it may be a read error. Lacking the conserved final phenylalanine or tryptophan, this CDR3 likely reflects a read error. Because the CDR3's place on the DNA is in doubt, the DNA is left out and the CDR3 is given as listed by TCRdb. J is TRBJ1-6 and V is TRBV25-1. Germline lookup yields CDR1 MGHDK and CDR2 SYGVNS. The CDR3 length is 11 residues, termini included. The CDR3 sequence: CVSSELTVISV.

With regard to this clonotype: Relative to the germline gene, one junction end is altered; a read error may explain this. This sequence joins TRBV29-1 and TRBJ2-7; D unclear. The CDR3 contains 9 residues. Looked up from germline, CDR1 is SQVTM and CDR2 is ANQGSEA. The DNA for the CDR3 is TGCAGCGTTGAATGCGAACGTTGCTTC. Residues: CSVECERCF.

This clonotype was counted many times. The chain is built from TRBV12-3 or TRBV12-4 and TRBJ1-5; 8 bases fit TRBD1. J gave up 3 bases and V 7 bases, and 11 bases lay outside the gene matches. The CDR3 is made up of 16 amino acids. The DNA of the CDR3 is TGTGCCAGCACTCTGGAGCCAGGGGGCGTCAATCAGCCCCAGCATTTT. This encodes CASTLEPGGVNQPQHF.

Ten or more counts support this clonotype. This chain links TRBV11-2 with TRBJ2-5; 8 bases are a match to TRBD2. After removal of 4 bases from V and 4 bases from J, the junction contained 5 bases not matched to a gene. CDR1 SGHAT and CDR2 FQNNGV come from the germline V gene. CDR3 size: 14 residues. The CDR3 spells CASSYGTRRETQYF. CDR3 sequence (DNA): TGTGCCAGCAGCTACGGGACTAGGAGAGAGACCCAGTACTTC.

The sample holds many counts of this clonotype. This chain uses TRBV5-5 with TRBJ1-1, with D possibly matching TRBD1 (6 bases). Trimming cost V 0 bases and J 7 bases, with 10 bases left between them. The germline V gene encodes CDR1 SGHKS and CDR2 YYEKEE (reference sequence). This CDR3 has 13 amino acids. CDR3 amino acids: CASSLGTANEAFF. The CDR3 DNA reads as TGTGCCAGCAGCTTGGGGACAGCCAATGAAGCTTTCTTT.

This clonotype was counted ten times or more. This rearrangement joins TRBV5-8 to TRBJ2-2, with 8 bases fitting TRBD1. Germline V gene sequence: CDR1 SGHTS, CDR2 YDEGEE. The CDR3 has 15 residues. V gave up 5 bases and J gave up 1 base; unmatched junction bases: 4. CDR3 nucleotide sequence: TGTGCCAGCAGGTCAGGGGGCTTGAACACCGGGGAGCTGTTTTTT. Its protein product is CASRSGGLNTGELFF.

Ten or more counts support this clonotype. The chain links TRBV5-4 to TRBJ1-1; TRBD1 agrees at 10 bases. In germline, CDR1 is SGHNT, CDR2 YYREEE (reference sequence). The CDR3 is 17 residues long. With 4 bases clipped from V and 7 bases from J, the junction kept 16 bases outside the gene matches. CDR3: CASSGPLATGGLGEAFF. The CDR3 nucleotides read TGTGCCAGCAGCGGCCCCCTTGCGACAGGGGGCTTGGGTGAAGCTTTCTTT.

This clonotype was detected ten times or more. V is TRBV11-3 and J is TRBJ2-7, with D uncertain. The CDR3 spans 13 residues. V lost 6 bases to trimming and J lost 1 base, with 10 bases between them. The V gene's germline CDR1 is SGHNT and CDR2 YENEEA. CDR3 in amino acids: CASSFGQSYEQYF. CDR3 nucleotide sequence: TGTGCCAGCAGTTTTGGTCAGTCCTACGAGCAGTACTTC.

This clonotype turned up a few times. A much larger clone lies a single base off, so this may be a read error. The chain links TRBV11-2 to TRBJ1-1; a possible D gene is TRBD1 (6 bases). CDR1 and CDR2 from the germline V gene are SGHAT and FQNNGV. The CDR3 is made up of 12 amino acids. In nucleotides, the CDR3 is TGTGCCAGCAGCTGGGGGGGCCGGGGAGCTTCCTTT. Translation: CASSWGGRGASF.

Concerning this clonotype itself: With a much larger clone just one base away, this may be a read error. The V call is TRBV12-3 or TRBV12-4, the J call TRBJ2-2; no firm D call. The CDR3 is 14 residues long. The V gene lost 8 bases and the J gene lost 0 bases, with 10 bases spanning the gap. CDR3 loop: CASGWQANTGELFF. DNA of the CDR3: TGTGCCAGCGGTTGGCAGGCGAACACCGGGGAGCTGTTTTTT.

This clonotype was counted between two and nine times. This sequence joins TRBV28 and TRBJ1-5; tentative D call: TRBD1 (5 bases). V lost 6 bases and J 5 bases, leaving 14 bases between the germline ends. CDR3 length: 14 amino acids. From germline, CDR1 is MDHEN and CDR2 SYDVKM. The CDR3 nucleotides are TGTGCCAGCAGGGGGGTGGGTGGGGATCAGCCCCAGCATTTT. This translates into CASRGVGGDQPQHF.

This clonotype was counted ten times or more. The chain couples TRBV7-2 to TRBJ2-5; perhaps TRBD2 as D (6 bases). The CDR3 is made up of 14 amino acids. Trimming removed 5 bases at V and 6 bases at J, with 16 bases between. Germline values: CDR1 SGHTA, CDR2 FQGNSA. CDR3 DNA: TGTGCCAGCAGCCGCACGGAGGGCATCAAGACCCAGTACTTC. Translated: CASSRTEGIKTQYF.

As to this clonotype: A far larger clone is one base from this, pointing to a likely read error. The J gene is TRBJ2-1, the V gene TRBV2; 7 bases fit TRBD2. CDR1 and CDR2 from the germline V gene are SNHLY and FYNNEI. The CDR3 extends over 13 amino acids. The junction had 13 bases not matched to a gene; V was cut back by 10 bases and J by 10 bases. The CDR3 DNA reads TGTGCCACCACGGGACTATCAACTCACGAGCAGTTCTTC. This gives the protein CATTGLSTHEQFF.

This clonotype was seen repeatedly, ten times or more. The genes are TRBV2 and TRBJ2-5, with 7 bases fitting TRBD2. CDR3 length equals 14 residues. Germline V gene data show CDR1 as SNHLY and CDR2 as FYNNEI. Trimming took 5 bases from V and 3 from J; bases not matched to a gene: 6. This CDR3 reads CASSPRLAKETQYF. The CDR3 DNA sequence: TGTGCCAGCAGTCCGAGACTAGCTAAAGAGACCCAGTACTTC. Together with reference TRBV2 and TRBJ2-5, the CDR3 gives the full variable domain: EPEVTQTPSHQVTQMGQEVILRCVPISNHLYFYWYRQILGQKVEFLVSFYNNEISEKSEIFDDQFSVERPDGSNFTLKIRSTKLEDSAMYFCASSPRLAKETQYFGPGTRLLVL.

The gene calls are TRBV5-1 and TRBJ2-7; TRBD2 agrees at 9 bases. The germline gives CDR1 SGHRS, CDR2 YFSETQ. The V and J ends lost 5 bases and 4 bases, in that order; junction bases with no gene match: 10. There are 15 residues in the CDR3. Here the CDR3 DNA reads TGCGCCAGCAGACCGCGACTAGCGGACACATACGAGCAGTACTTC. Protein sequence: CASRPRLADTYEQYF.

The chain joins TRBV11-2 to TRBJ1-3, with 9 bases that match TRBD1. Germline-derived CDR1 and CDR2 are SGHAT and FQNNGV. V shed 5 bases and J 2 bases; nucleotides not matched to a gene: 4. The CDR3 totals 15 residues. The DNA of the CDR3 is TGTGCCAGCAGCGGGGACAGGGCCACTGGAAACACCATATATTTT. This sequence encodes CASSGDRATGNTIYF.

This clonotype was picked up a small number of times. This rearrangement joins TRBV20-1 to TRBJ2-7; TRBD1 matches at 7 bases. The germline gives CDR1 DFQATT, CDR2 SNEGSKA (reference sequence). The CDR3 has 15 amino acids. The junction had 8 bases not matched to a gene; V was cut back by 0 bases and J by 3 bases. The CDR3 bases are TGCAGTGCTAGAGATGCCAGAACAGGGGACTACGAGCAGTACTTC. Encoded protein: CSARDARTGDYEQYF.

V usage is TRBV4-1 and J usage is TRBJ2-5; TRBD1 is a possible D gene (5 bases). Germline V gives CDR1 MGHRA, CDR2 YSYEKL. The CDR3 consists of 13 residues. With 1 base removed from V and 5 bases from J, the gap between germline ends came to 8 bases. The CDR3 spells CASSQVGVETQYF. The DNA for the CDR3 is TGCGCCAGCAGCCAAGTAGGGGTGGAGACCCAGTACTTC.

In regard to this clonotype: A much bigger clone sits one base away, suggesting this may be a read error. This chain joins TRBV11-2 and TRBJ2-3, with no clear D. The CDR3 is 13 residues long. Trimming cost V 0 bases and J 4 bases, with 5 bases left between them. Germline CDR1 is SGHAT and CDR2 is FQNNGV. The chain's CDR3 is CASSLDSSDTQYF. CDR3 sequence (DNA): TGTGCCAGCAGCTTAGATTCCTCAGATACGCAGTATTTT.